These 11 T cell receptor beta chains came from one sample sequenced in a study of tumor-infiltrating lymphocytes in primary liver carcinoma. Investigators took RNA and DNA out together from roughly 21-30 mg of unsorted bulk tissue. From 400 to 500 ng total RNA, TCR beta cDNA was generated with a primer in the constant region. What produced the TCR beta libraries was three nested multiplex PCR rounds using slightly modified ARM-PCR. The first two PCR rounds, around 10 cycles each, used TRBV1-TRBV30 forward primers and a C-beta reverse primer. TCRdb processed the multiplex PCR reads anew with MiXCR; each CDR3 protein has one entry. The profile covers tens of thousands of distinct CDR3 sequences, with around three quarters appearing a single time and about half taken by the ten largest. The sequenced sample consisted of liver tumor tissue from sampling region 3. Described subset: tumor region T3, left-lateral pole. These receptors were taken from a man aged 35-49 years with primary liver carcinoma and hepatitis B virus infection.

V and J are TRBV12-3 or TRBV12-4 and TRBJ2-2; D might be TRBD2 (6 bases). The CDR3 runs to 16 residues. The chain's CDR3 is CTSSSRDWRFTGELFF. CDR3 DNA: TGTACTAGCAGTTCACGGGACTGGCGGTTCACCGGGGAGCTGTTTTTT.

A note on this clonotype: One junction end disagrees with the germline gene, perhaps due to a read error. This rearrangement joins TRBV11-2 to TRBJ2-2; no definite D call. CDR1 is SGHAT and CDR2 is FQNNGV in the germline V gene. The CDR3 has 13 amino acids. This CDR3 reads CVSSVIGPGELFF. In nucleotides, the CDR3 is TGTGTCAGCAGCGTAATAGGGCCCGGGGAGCTGTTTTTT.

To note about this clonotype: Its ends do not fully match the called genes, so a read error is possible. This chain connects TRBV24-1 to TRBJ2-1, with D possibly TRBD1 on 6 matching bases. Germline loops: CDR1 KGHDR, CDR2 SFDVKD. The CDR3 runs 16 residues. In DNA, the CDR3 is TGTGCCACCAGTGGTTCCGCCGGGACAAGTTACAATGAACAGTTCTTC. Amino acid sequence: CATSGSAGTSYNEQFF.

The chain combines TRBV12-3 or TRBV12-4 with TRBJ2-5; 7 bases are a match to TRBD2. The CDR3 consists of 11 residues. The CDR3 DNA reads TGTATCAGCAGTTTAGCGGGGACCCAGTACTTC. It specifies CISSLAGTQYF.

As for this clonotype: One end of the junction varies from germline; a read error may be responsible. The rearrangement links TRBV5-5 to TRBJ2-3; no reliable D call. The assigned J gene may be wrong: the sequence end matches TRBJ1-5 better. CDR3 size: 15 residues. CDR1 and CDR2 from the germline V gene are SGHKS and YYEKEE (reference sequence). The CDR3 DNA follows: TGTGCCTGCAGCTTGCATCAGGCGCCCGCAGATACGCAGCATTTT. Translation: CACSLHQAPADTQHF.

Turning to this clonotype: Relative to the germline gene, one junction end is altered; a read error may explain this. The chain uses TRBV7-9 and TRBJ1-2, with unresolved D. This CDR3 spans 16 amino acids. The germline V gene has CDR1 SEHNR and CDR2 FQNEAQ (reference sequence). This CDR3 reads CAGSPEGRLSHYGYTF. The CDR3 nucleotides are TGTGCCGGCAGCCCTGAGGGCAGGCTGTCCCATTATGGCTACACCTTC.

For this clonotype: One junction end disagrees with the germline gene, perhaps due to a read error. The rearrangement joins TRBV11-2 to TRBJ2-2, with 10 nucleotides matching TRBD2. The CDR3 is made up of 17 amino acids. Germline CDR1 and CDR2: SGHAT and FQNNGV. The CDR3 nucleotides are TGTGCCAGCAGCGGAGGACTAGCGGAGCGGAACACCGGGAAGCTGTTTTTT. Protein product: CASSGGLAERNTGKLFF.

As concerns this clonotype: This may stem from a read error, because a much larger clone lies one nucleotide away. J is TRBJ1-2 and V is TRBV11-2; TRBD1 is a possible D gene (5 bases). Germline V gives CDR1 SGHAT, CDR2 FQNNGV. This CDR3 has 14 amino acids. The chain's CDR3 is CASRPGGTVVDYAF. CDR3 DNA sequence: TGTGCCAGCCGCCCCGGGGGTACAGTCGTTGACTACGCCTTC.

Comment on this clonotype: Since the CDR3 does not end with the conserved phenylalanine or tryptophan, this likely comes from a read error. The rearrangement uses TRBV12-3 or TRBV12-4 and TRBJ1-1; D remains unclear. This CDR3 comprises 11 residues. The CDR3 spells CGSTQYAEAFI. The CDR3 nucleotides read TGTGGCAGCACCCAATATGCTGAAGCTTTCATT.

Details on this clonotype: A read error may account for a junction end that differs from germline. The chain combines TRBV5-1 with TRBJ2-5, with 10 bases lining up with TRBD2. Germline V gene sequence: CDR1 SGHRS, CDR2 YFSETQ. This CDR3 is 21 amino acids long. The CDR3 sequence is CTSSFAALAGECKGWQETQYF. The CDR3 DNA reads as TGCACCAGCAGCTTTGCAGCTCTAGCGGGAGAGTGTAAAGGGTGGCAAGAGACCCAGTACTTC.

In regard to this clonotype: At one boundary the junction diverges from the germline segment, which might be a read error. CDR3 protein: CASRRGQVVAYEQYF. The CDR3, as DNA: TGCGCCAGCAGACGGGGACAGGTGGTTGCCTACGAGCAATACTTC. The chain links TRBV5-1 to TRBJ2-7; 8 bases fit TRBD1. The germline V gene encodes CDR1 SGHRS and CDR2 YFSETQ. The CDR3 covers 15 residues.